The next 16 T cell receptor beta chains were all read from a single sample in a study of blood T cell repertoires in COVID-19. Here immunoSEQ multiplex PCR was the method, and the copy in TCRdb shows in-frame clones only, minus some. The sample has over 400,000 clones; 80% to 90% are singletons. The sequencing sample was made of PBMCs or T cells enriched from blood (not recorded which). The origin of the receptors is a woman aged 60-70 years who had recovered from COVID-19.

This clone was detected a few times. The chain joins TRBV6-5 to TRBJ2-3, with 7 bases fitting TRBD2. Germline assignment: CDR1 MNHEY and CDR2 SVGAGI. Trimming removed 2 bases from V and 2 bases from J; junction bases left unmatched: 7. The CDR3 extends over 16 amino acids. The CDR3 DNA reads TGTGCCAGCAGTTACGGGGGAGGGAGGTCCACAGATACGCAGTATTTT. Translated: CASSYGGGRSTDTQYF.

The CDR3 region is CASSLGLVSNTGELFF. In nucleotides, the CDR3 is TGTGCCAGCAGCTTAGGGCTGGTGTCGAACACCGGGGAGCTGTTTTTT. This chain links TRBV7-8 with TRBJ2-2, with D hard to call. The CDR3 contains 16 residues. V lost 1 base and J 0 bases, leaving 9 bases between the germline ends. Germline lookup yields CDR1 SGHVS and CDR2 FQNEAQ.

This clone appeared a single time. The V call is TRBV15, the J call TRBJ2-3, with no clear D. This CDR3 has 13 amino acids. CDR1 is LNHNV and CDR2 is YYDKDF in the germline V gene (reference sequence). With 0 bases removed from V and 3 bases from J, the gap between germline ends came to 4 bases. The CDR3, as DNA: TGTGCCACCAGCAGAGATAGAACAGATACGCAGTATTTT. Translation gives CATSRDRTDTQYF.

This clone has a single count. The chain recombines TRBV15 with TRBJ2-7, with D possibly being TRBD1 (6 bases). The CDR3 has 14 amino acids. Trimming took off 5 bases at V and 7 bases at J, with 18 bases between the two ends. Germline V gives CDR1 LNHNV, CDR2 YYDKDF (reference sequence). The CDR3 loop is CATSATGNRLEQYV. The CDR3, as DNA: TGTGCCACCAGCGCAACAGGGAACCGACTGGAGCAGTACGTC.

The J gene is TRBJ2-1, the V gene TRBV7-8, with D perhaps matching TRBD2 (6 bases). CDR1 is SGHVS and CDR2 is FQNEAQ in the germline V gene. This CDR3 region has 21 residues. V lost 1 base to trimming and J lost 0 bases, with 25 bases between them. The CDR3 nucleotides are TGTGCCAGCAGCTTAGGCGGGGCGGACTTCCTAATTCTTAGCTCCTACAATGAGCAGTTCTTC. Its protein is CASSLGGADFLILSSYNEQFF.

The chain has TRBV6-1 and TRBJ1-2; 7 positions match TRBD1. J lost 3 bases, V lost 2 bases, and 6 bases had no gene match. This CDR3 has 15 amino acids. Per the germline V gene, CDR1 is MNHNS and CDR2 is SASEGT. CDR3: CASSERTGAHYGYTF. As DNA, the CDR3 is TGTGCCAGCAGTGAAAGGACAGGCGCCCACTATGGCTACACCTTC.

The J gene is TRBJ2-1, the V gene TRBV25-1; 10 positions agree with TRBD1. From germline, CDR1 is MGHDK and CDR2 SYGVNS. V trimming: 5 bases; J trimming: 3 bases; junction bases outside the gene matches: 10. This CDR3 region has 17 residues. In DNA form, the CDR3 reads TGTGCCAGCAGTCCCTCCCCCGGGACAGGGGACTACAATGAGCAGTTCTTC. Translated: CASSPSPGTGDYNEQFF.

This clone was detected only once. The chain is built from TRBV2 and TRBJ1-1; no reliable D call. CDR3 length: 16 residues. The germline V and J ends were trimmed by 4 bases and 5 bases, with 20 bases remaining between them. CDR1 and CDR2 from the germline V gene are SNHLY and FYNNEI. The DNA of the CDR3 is TGTGCCAGCAGTGGGGAGAGGGAATCACGGGTAACTGAAGCTTTCTTT. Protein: CASSGERESRVTEAFF.

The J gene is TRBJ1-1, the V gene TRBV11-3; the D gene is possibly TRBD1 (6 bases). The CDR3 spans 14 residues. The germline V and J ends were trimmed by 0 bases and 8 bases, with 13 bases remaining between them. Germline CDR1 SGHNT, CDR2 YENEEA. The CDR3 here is CASSLDRAGEEAFF. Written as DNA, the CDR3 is TGTGCCAGCAGCTTAGATCGGGCAGGGGAAGAAGCTTTCTTT.

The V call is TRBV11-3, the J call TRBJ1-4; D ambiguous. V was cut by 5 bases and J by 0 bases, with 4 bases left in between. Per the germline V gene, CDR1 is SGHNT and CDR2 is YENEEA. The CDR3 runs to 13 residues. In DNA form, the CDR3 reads TGTGCCAGCAGCAGAGCAACTAATGAAAAACTGTTTTTT. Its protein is CASSRATNEKLFF.

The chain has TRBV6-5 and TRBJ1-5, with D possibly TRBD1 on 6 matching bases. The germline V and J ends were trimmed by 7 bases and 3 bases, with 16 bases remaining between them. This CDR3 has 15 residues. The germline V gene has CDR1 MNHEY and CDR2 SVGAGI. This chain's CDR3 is CASTYSGQINQPQHF. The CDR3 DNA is TGTGCCAGCACATACTCTGGACAGATCAATCAGCCCCAGCATTTT.

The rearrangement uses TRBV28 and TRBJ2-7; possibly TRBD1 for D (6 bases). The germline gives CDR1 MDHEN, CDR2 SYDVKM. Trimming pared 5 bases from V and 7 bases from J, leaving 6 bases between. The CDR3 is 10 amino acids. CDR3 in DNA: TGTGCCAGCAGTACAGGGGAGCAGTACTTC. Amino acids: CASSTGEQYF.

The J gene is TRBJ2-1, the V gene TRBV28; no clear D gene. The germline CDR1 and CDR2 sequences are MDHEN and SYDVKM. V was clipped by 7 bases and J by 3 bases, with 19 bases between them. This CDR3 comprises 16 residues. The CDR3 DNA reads TGTGCCAGCACTTTTTCAGGTGTTAACTTCTACAATGAGCAGTTCTTC. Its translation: CASTFSGVNFYNEQFF.

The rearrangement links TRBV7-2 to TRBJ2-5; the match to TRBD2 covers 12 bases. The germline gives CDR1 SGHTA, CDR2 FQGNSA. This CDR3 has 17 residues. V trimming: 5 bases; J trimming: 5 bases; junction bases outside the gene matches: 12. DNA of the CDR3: TGTGCCAGCAGCCCTCCTTCTAGCGGGGGGGCCCGGGAGACCCAGTACTTC. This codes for CASSPPSSGGARETQYF.

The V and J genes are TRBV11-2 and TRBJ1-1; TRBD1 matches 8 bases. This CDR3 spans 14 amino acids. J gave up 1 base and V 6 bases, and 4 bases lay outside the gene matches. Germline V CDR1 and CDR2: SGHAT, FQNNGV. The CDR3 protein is CASRAQGANTEAFF. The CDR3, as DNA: TGTGCCAGCAGGGCGCAGGGGGCGAACACTGAAGCTTTCTTT.

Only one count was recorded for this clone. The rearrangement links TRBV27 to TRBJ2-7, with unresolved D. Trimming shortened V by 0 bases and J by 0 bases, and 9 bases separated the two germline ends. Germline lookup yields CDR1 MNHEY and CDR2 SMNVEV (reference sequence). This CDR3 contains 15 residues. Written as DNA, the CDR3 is TGTGCCAGCAGTTTATCGAGCATTCTCTCCTACGAGCAGTACTTC. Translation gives CASSLSSILSYEQYF.